The 27 T cell receptor beta chains in this list originate from one sample, sequenced in a study of T cells expressing NK-cell markers. Reanalyzing the 5' RACE reads, TCRdb keeps one entry per CDR3 protein, without DNA. The table lists roughly 430,000 distinct CDR3 sequences. Sequenced input: blood T cells: a sorted CD56 or NKG2C T cell subset, CD4+ or CD8+ T cells, or bulk PBMC T cells (not recorded which). The source is a woman between 18 and 70 years old in good health.

The CDR3 spells CASSRDSLNEKLFF. This rearrangement joins TRBV7-2 to TRBJ1-4; without DNA, the TCRdb call of TRBD1 cannot be checked. The CDR3 has 14 residues. The germline V gene encodes CDR1 SGHTA and CDR2 FQGNSA.

V is TRBV12-5 and J is TRBJ1-5. Germline V CDR1 and CDR2: LGHNT, FRNRAP. CDR3 length equals 19 residues. CDR3 region: CASGLAQYGWRNSNQPQHF.

This chain links TRBV5-1 with TRBJ1-1; the D call from TCRdb, TRBD1, cannot be confirmed without DNA. The CDR3 has 14 amino acids. Germline-derived CDR1 and CDR2 are SGHRS and YFSETQ. The CDR3 spells CASSFTTANTEAFF.

The chain links TRBV5-5 to TRBJ2-7; the D call from TCRdb, TRBD1, cannot be confirmed without DNA. The CDR3 covers 13 residues. Germline lookup yields CDR1 SGHKS and CDR2 YYEKEE (reference sequence). The CDR3 is CASSLEQGNEQYF.

The CDR3 spells CSAASDTEAFF. V is TRBV20-1 and J is TRBJ1-1. The germline gives CDR1 DFQATT, CDR2 SNEGSKA (reference sequence). The CDR3 covers 11 residues.

The V call is TRBV12-3 or TRBV12-4, the J call TRBJ2-3. The CDR3 is made up of 15 amino acids. The CDR3 is CASSLAGYGADTQYF.

This rearrangement joins TRBV3-1 to TRBJ2-1; the TRBD2 assignment by TCRdb is unverifiable without DNA. Per germline, CDR1 LGHDT and CDR2 YNNKEL (reference sequence). CDR3 length: 16 residues. CDR3 protein: CASSQERQRGKNEQFF.

The chain employs TRBV30 and TRBJ2-1. The CDR3 length is 11 residues. The germline V gene encodes CDR1 GTSNPN and CDR2 SVGIG (reference sequence). The CDR3 protein is CAWRLYNEQFF.

This sequence joins TRBV9 and TRBJ2-3. CDR1 is SGDLS and CDR2 is YYNGEE in the germline V gene. The CDR3 contains 15 residues. The CDR3 region is CASSVQVESTDTQYF. The entire variable domain, with the rest obtained from reference TRBV9 and TRBJ2-3, is as follows: DSGVTQTPKHLITATGQRVTLRCSPRSGDLSVYWYQQSLDQGLQFLIQYYNGEERAKGNILERFSAQQFPDLHSELNLSSLELGDSALYFCASSVQVESTDTQYFGPGTRLTVL.

The genes are TRBV12-3 or TRBV12-4 and TRBJ2-3; TCRdb returns TRBD1, unconfirmable since there is no DNA. This CDR3 has 14 amino acids. The CDR3 region is CASSLAGATDTQYF.

The chain recombines TRBV25-1 with TRBJ2-5; TCRdb picks TRBD1, but there is no DNA to check that call. Germline loops: CDR1 MGHDK, CDR2 SYGVNS. The CDR3 is 14 residues long. The CDR3 reads CASIPGQGWETQYF.

The V and J genes are TRBV10-1 and TRBJ1-6; TCRdb selects TRBD1, and the lack of DNA leaves this call unchecked. CDR3 size: 20 residues. Germline CDR1 and CDR2: WNHNN and SYGVQD (reference sequence). The CDR3 is CASSESPTSGTGDGHSPLHF.

J is TRBJ2-1 and V is TRBV6-2 or TRBV6-3; the D gene TCRdb calls, TRBD2, cannot be checked with no DNA. The CDR3 length is 13 residues. Germline values: CDR1 MNHEY, CDR2 SVGEGT. CDR3 in amino acids: CTSSTGLANEQFF.

The chain is built from TRBV4-2 and TRBJ2-5; with no DNA, the TCRdb D assignment of TRBD1 cannot be verified. The V gene's germline CDR1 is LGHNA and CDR2 YNFKEQ. The CDR3 is 18 residues long. CDR3 loop: CASSQETTGTPYQETQYF.

The CDR3 loop reads CASSVPPGGEKYNEQFF. The chain combines TRBV5-6 with TRBJ2-1; TCRdb calls TRBD2, which cannot be checked without DNA. CDR3 length: 17 amino acids. The germline CDR1 and CDR2 sequences are SGHDT and YYEEEE. Full variable domain (remainder filled in from reference TRBV5-6 and TRBJ2-1): DAGVTQSPTHLIKTRGQQVTLRCSPKSGHDTVSWYQQALGQGPQFIFQYYEEEERQRGNFPDRFSGHQFPNYSSELNVNALLLGDSALYLCASSVPPGGEKYNEQFFGPGTRLTVL.

This chain uses TRBV5-1 with TRBJ2-1; TCRdb's D call, TRBD1, is unchecked because there is no DNA. This CDR3 is 16 amino acids long. Germline assignment: CDR1 SGHRS and CDR2 YFSETQ. CDR3 sequence: CASSRNPRTGVDEQFF.

This sequence joins TRBV4-3 and TRBJ1-5; TCRdb proposes TRBD1, but this gene call is untestable without DNA. The germline V gene has CDR1 LGHNA and CDR2 YSLEER. CDR3 length: 16 residues. CDR3 protein: CASSQDSQGGNQPQHF.

The genes are TRBV7-3 and TRBJ2-5; TCRdb's D call, TRBD1, is unchecked because there is no DNA. Germline assignment: CDR1 SGHTA and CDR2 FQGTGA. The CDR3 extends over 16 amino acids. The CDR3 spells CASSSSPGQGRETQYF.

The rearrangement links TRBV20-1 to TRBJ1-2; no DNA is available, so the TRBD1 call from TCRdb remains unchecked. CDR1 is DFQATT, CDR2 SNEGSKA, per germline (reference sequence). CDR3 length: 14 amino acids. The CDR3 is CSASAGANDYGYTF.

The chain has TRBV6-2 or TRBV6-3 and TRBJ2-4; TCRdb selects TRBD2, and the lack of DNA leaves this call unchecked. Germline loops: CDR1 MNHEY, CDR2 SVGEGT. This CDR3 is 12 amino acids long. The CDR3 protein is CASSYERTIQYF.

The rearrangement links TRBV28 to TRBJ1-2. Germline lookup yields CDR1 MDHEN and CDR2 SYDVKM. The CDR3 extends over 13 amino acids. CDR3 in amino acids: CASSFPANYGYTF.

The V call is TRBV19, the J call TRBJ2-1. There are 16 residues in the CDR3. From germline, CDR1 is LNHDA and CDR2 SQIVND (reference sequence). CDR3 loop: CASSIGSRGSYNEQFF.

The chain has TRBV7-9 and TRBJ2-7; as DNA is missing, the TRBD2 call by TCRdb cannot be tested. The germline V gene has CDR1 SEHNR and CDR2 FQNEAQ (reference sequence). This CDR3 region has 13 residues. The CDR3 protein is CASSPGVRDLQYF.

The V call is TRBV20-1, the J call TRBJ2-5; TCRdb's D gene call, TRBD2, goes unchecked for lack of DNA. The CDR3 contains 16 residues. The V gene's germline CDR1 is DFQATT and CDR2 SNEGSKA (reference sequence). CDR3 in amino acids: CSASFGLAGRKETQYF.

The chain couples TRBV25-1 to TRBJ1-1; the TCRdb D gene call, TRBD1, has no DNA to confirm it. The CDR3 has 15 amino acids. The germline gives CDR1 MGHDK, CDR2 SYGVNS. The CDR3 region is CATPRRGTPNTEAFF.

V usage is TRBV6-2 or TRBV6-3 and J usage is TRBJ1-6. The germline V gene has CDR1 MNHEY and CDR2 SVGEGT. The CDR3 sequence is 18 residues long. The CDR3 loop reads CASSYDPPGSSYNSPLHF.

The rearrangement links TRBV29-1 to TRBJ1-1. Germline V gene sequence: CDR1 SQVTM, CDR2 ANQGSEA. This CDR3 is 12 amino acids long. CDR3 amino acids: CSVDGRDTEAFF.